These 13 T cell receptor beta chains share one sample of origin, sequenced in a study of OX40 agonist ivuxolimab in advanced cancers. The data were produced by immunoSEQ multiplex PCR, yet TCRdb's version contains in-frame clones alone and is incomplete. The top ten clones hold 8.4% of a sample with about 83,000 clones, roughly nine tenths of them seen once. The starting material was CD4+ or CD8+ T cells sorted from blood, obtained in a trial of the OX40 agonist ivuxolimab. The receptors derive from an adult with an advanced solid tumor such as melanoma, head and neck, liver or kidney cancer.

This clone was detected only a few times. This rearrangement joins TRBV7-9 to TRBJ2-1; D is perhaps TRBD1 or TRBD2 (5 bases each). The CDR3 runs to 14 residues. Deletions cut 7 bases from V and 9 bases from J, with 19 bases between. CDR1 SEHNR and CDR2 FQNEAQ come from the germline V gene (reference sequence). The CDR3 loop is CASTHSGGRSEQFF. In DNA, the CDR3 is TGTGCCAGCACCCACAGTGGGGGACGGAGTGAGCAGTTCTTC.

The chain carries TRBV19 and TRBJ1-1; a weak D match, TRBD1 (6 bases). The CDR3 contains 12 residues. The germline V gene has CDR1 LNHDA and CDR2 SQIVND (reference sequence). Trimming took off 6 bases at V and 7 bases at J, with 12 bases between the two ends. The CDR3 sequence is CASSVQGVEAFF. DNA for the CDR3: TGTGCCAGTAGCGTACAGGGAGTTGAAGCTTTCTTT.

The V and J genes are TRBV4-1 and TRBJ1-5, with TRBD1 identical over 9 bases. The trim removed 2 bases at V and 4 bases at J, leaving 9 bases unmatched. The CDR3 spans 17 residues. In germline, CDR1 is MGHRA, CDR2 YSYEKL. The CDR3 DNA reads as TGCGCCAGCAGCCAACATGACAGGGGGTCCGTGAATCAGCCCCAGCATTTT. It codes for CASSQHDRGSVNQPQHF.

The chain joins TRBV9 to TRBJ2-1, with TRBD2 matching over 10 bases. CDR1 is SGDLS, CDR2 YYNGEE, per germline. The CDR3 has 15 residues. V trimming: 0 bases; J trimming: 8 bases; junction bases outside the gene matches: 5. The CDR3 DNA is TGTGCCAGCAGCGTAGCTAGCGGGAGAGGGCATGAGCAGTTCTTC. Translation: CASSVASGRGHEQFF.

The chain combines TRBV7-3 with TRBJ1-3, with unresolved D. Germline lookup yields CDR1 SGHTA and CDR2 FQGTGA. V lost 5 bases and J 4 bases, leaving 12 bases between the germline ends. The CDR3 totals 14 residues. CDR3 bases: TGTGCCAGCAGCCGTGAGGGCAGCGGAAACACCATATATTTT. Translating gives CASSREGSGNTIYF.

The rearrangement links TRBV13 to TRBJ2-7; TRBD2 matches at 10 bases. V lost 7 bases, J lost 4 bases, and 7 bases stayed unmatched. The germline V gene encodes CDR1 PRHDT and CDR2 FYEKMQ (reference sequence). This CDR3 spans 14 amino acids. The CDR3 is CASTSGTSVYEQYF. The CDR3, as DNA: TGTGCCAGCACCTCCGGGACTAGCGTATACGAGCAGTACTTC.

The chain links TRBV28 to TRBJ2-1; TRBD2 agrees at 7 bases. J was trimmed by 0 bases and V by 4 bases; bases with no gene match: 6. This CDR3 contains 16 residues. Germline CDR1 and CDR2: MDHEN and SYDVKM. The CDR3 spells CASSSQRENSYNEQFF. The CDR3 nucleotides are TGTGCCAGCAGTTCCCAGCGGGAAAACTCCTACAATGAGCAGTTCTTC.

The rearrangement links TRBV6-5 to TRBJ2-7; D remains unclear. CDR3 length equals 16 residues. V dropped 4 bases and J dropped 2 bases, with 18 bases sitting between them. CDR1 is MNHEY, CDR2 SVGAGI, per germline. This CDR3 is CASSSPRNSAAYEQYF. The CDR3 nucleotides read TGTGCCAGCAGTTCTCCGAGGAACTCCGCGGCCTACGAGCAGTACTTC.

Details on this clone: Other nucleotide sequences in the sample specify the same CDR3. The genes are TRBV27 and TRBJ1-5, with 8 bases identical to TRBD1. The CDR3 runs 14 residues. V trimming: 5 bases; J trimming: 2 bases; junction bases outside the gene matches: 2. Germline CDR1 and CDR2: MNHEY and SMNVEV (reference sequence). This chain's CDR3 is CASSLTGGNQPQHF. CDR3 in DNA: TGTGCCAGCAGTCTGACAGGGGGCAATCAGCCCCAGCATTTT.

The chain employs TRBV4-3 and TRBJ1-6; D call uncertain. From germline, CDR1 is LGHNA and CDR2 YSLEER. Trimming pared 2 bases from V and 2 bases from J, leaving 22 bases between. The CDR3 consists of 20 residues. The CDR3 spells CASSQSWIVGGSPYNSPLHF. Here the CDR3 DNA reads TGCGCCAGCAGCCAATCATGGATCGTCGGCGGCAGCCCCTATAATTCACCCCTCCACTTT.

J is TRBJ1-2 and V is TRBV30; D might be TRBD1 (5 bases). The germline V and J ends were trimmed by 3 bases and 4 bases, with 12 bases remaining between them. The CDR3 consists of 13 residues. From germline, CDR1 is GTSNPN and CDR2 SVGIG (reference sequence). CDR3 bases: TGTGCCTGGAGCTTCAGGGCCACCTATGGCTACACCTTC. Encoded protein: CAWSFRATYGYTF.

The chain has TRBV6-6 and TRBJ2-5; D ambiguous. Trimming cost V 3 bases and J 2 bases, with 4 bases left between them. Germline CDR1 reads MNHNY; CDR2 reads SVGAGI (reference sequence). This CDR3 has 12 amino acids. CDR3 coding DNA: TGTGCCAGCAGTTATTGGCAAGAGACCCAGTACTTC. It encodes CASSYWQETQYF.

The chain combines TRBV11-2 with TRBJ1-2, with D maybe TRBD1 (5 bases). Trimming removed 0 bases from V and 0 bases from J, with 11 bases in between. CDR1 and CDR2 (germline): SGHAT, FQNNGV. The CDR3 consists of 16 residues. Written as DNA, the CDR3 is TGTGCCAGCAGCTTAGATCGGGTGGGGGCTAACTATGGCTACACCTTC. It encodes CASSLDRVGANYGYTF.